This TCR beta chain derives from a study of shared clonotypes between healthy human individuals. V shed 0 bases, J shed 3 bases, and the junction held 8 bases outside the gene matches. The germline gives CDR1 SGHNT, CDR2 YYREEE (reference sequence). The CDR3 runs 17 residues. The protocol was immunoSEQ multiplex PCR, while the TCRdb copy is restricted to in-frame clones and leaves out a portion. The table records a few million clones, about 94% of them present only once. This clone is a singleton in its sample. The source of this sequence is a man aged 18 to 29 in good health. This chain uses TRBV5-4 with TRBJ2-3, with 9 positions matching TRBD2. The sequenced material came from naive CD4+ T cells sorted from blood. As to subset: CD45RA+ positively selected. DNA for the CDR3: TGTGCCAGCAGCTTGGTTTCGAGGACTAGCGTAACAGATACGCAGTATTTT. Protein sequence: CASSLVSRTSVTDTQYF.